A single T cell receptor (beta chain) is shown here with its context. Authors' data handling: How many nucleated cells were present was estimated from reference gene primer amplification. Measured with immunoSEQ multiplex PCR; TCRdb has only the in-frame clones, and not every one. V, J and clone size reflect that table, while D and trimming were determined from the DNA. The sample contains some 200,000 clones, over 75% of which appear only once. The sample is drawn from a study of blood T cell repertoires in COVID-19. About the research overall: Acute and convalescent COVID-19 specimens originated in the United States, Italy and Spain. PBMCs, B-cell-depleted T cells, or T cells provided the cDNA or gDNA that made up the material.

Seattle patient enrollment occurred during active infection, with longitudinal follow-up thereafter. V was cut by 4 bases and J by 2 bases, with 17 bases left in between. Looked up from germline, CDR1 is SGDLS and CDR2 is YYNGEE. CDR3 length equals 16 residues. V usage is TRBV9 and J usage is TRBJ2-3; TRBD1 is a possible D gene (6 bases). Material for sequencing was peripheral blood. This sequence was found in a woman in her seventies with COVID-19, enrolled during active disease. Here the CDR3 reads CASSSTGYSNTDTQYF. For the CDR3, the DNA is TGTGCCAGCAGCTCTACAGGGTACTCTAACACAGATACGCAGTATTTT. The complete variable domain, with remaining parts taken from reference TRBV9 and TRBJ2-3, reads DSGVTQTPKHLITATGQRVTLRCSPRSGDLSVYWYQQSLDQGLQFLIQYYNGEERAKGNILERFSAQQFPDLHSELNLSSLELGDSALYFCASSSTGYSNTDTQYFGPGTRLTVL.